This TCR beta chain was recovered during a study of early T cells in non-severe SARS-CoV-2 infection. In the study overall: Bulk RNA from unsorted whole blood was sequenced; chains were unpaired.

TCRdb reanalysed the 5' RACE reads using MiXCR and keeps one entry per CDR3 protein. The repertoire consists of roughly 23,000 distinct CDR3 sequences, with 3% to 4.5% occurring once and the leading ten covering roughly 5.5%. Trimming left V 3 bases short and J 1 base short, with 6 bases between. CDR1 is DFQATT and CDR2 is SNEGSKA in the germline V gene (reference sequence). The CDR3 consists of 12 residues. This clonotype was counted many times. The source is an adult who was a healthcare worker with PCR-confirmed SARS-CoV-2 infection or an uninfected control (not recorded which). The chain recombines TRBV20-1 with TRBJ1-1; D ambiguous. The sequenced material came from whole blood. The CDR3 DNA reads TGCAGTGCTAGTGTTCAGAACACTGAAGCTTTCTTT. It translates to CSASVQNTEAFF.